What follows are 19 T cell receptor beta chains derived from one specimen sequenced in a study of T cell repertoires in cytomegalovirus infection. These receptors are not linked to any known antigen. TCRdb re-called the reads with MiXCR, one entry per CDR3 protein. This repertoire shows about 770,000 distinct CDR3 sequences, around 29% found once; its top ten account for about 12%. Sequences were derived from cultured CD8+ T cells from PBMCs, sampled from culture after CMV antigen stimulation. The receptors originated from a human donor in good health (CMV status not recorded). Some clones in this sample may be carry-over from other donors' samples.

This clonotype was found a few times. The chain is built from TRBV7-9 and TRBJ2-7; D is unresolved. The V gene lost 5 bases and the J gene lost 2 bases, with 16 bases spanning the gap. Germline CDR1 and CDR2: SEHNR and FQNEAQ (reference sequence). CDR3 length: 15 residues. The CDR3 loop reads CASSPGDSRTYEQYF. The CDR3, as DNA: TGTGCCAGCAGCCCGGGCGATAGCCGGACCTACGAGCAGTACTTC.

This clonotype has more than one count but fewer than ten. The chain combines TRBV4-1 with TRBJ2-7; 9 bases align to TRBD2. V gave up 0 bases and J gave up 6 bases; unmatched junction bases: 6. This CDR3 has 15 residues. CDR1 is MGHRA and CDR2 is YSYEKL in the germline V gene. CDR3 nucleotide sequence: TGCGCCAGCAGCCAAGAATGGGCTAGCGGGGCCGAGCAGTACGTC. Its protein is CASSQEWASGAEQYV.

This clonotype was recorded a few times. The rearrangement uses TRBV6-2 or TRBV6-3 and TRBJ2-7; D possibly matches TRBD1 or TRBD2 (6 bases each). Germline loops: CDR1 MNHEY, CDR2 SVGEGT. This CDR3 has 15 amino acids. Trimming stripped 8 bases from V and 4 bases from J, with 21 bases between. The CDR3: CASRQKGGIGYEQYF. In nucleotides, the CDR3 is TGTGCCAGCCGCCAAAAGGGGGGCATAGGGTACGAGCAGTACTTC.

The chain combines TRBV12-3 or TRBV12-4 with TRBJ1-4; D might be TRBD1 (6 bases). The CDR3 runs 15 residues. V dropped 6 bases and J dropped 7 bases, with 18 bases sitting between them. CDR3 in amino acids: CASSPTGKVAEKLFF. CDR3 nucleotide sequence: TGTGCCAGCAGCCCTACAGGGAAAGTTGCTGAAAAACTGTTTTTT.

The genes are TRBV18 and TRBJ2-3, with D perhaps matching TRBD2 (6 bases). V was shortened by 6 bases and J by 4 bases, with 14 bases between the two germline ends. This CDR3 has 14 residues. CDR1 and CDR2 from the germline V gene are KGHSH and LQKENI. DNA for the CDR3: TGTGCCAGCTCCCGCCAGGGAGGATCAGATACGCAGTATTTT. Translating it yields CASSRQGGSDTQYF.

The gene calls are TRBV3-1 and TRBJ2-1; TRBD2 matches 13 bases. The CDR3 is 17 amino acids. CDR1 LGHDT and CDR2 YNNKEL come from the germline V gene (reference sequence). V trimming: 0 bases; J trimming: 6 bases; junction bases outside the gene matches: 5. In nucleotides, the CDR3 is TGTGCCAGCAGCCAAGACTTGAGACTAGCGGGGGGCAATGAGCAGTTCTTC. Translated: CASSQDLRLAGGNEQFF.

This clonotype appeared a few times. An end of the junction does not agree with germline; a read error may underlie this. The rearrangement links TRBV7-7 to TRBJ2-1; possibly TRBD2 for D (6 bases). This CDR3 is 15 amino acids long. Germline CDR1 is SSHAT and CDR2 is FNYEAQ (reference sequence). The CDR3: CASSPGTPHYNEQFF. DNA for the CDR3: TGTGCTAGCAGCCCCGGGACTCCTCACTACAATGAGCAGTTCTTC.

The chain links TRBV7-8 to TRBJ1-1; no definite D call. The CDR3 is 14 residues long. Trimming took off 6 bases at V and 4 bases at J, with 15 bases between the two ends. Per the germline V gene, CDR1 is SGHVS and CDR2 is FQNEAQ. The CDR3 bases are TGTGCCAGCAGAAAAGGACGGTTGAGCACTGAAGCTTTCTTT. This encodes CASRKGRLSTEAFF.

The chain joins TRBV4-3 to TRBJ2-3; D is unresolved. Germline lookup yields CDR1 LGHNA and CDR2 YSLEER. The germline V and J ends were trimmed by 1 base and 0 bases, with 2 bases remaining between them. CDR3 size: 13 residues. The CDR3 loop reads CASSQVSTDTQYF. For the CDR3, the DNA is TGCGCCAGCAGCCAAGTAAGCACAGATACGCAGTATTTT.

The chain carries TRBV10-3 and TRBJ2-3, with TRBD1 matching over 10 bases. Per the germline V gene, CDR1 is ENHRY and CDR2 is SYGVKD. V lost 2 bases, J lost 2 bases, and 7 bases stayed unmatched. The CDR3 extends over 17 amino acids. The CDR3: CAISEEGQGDLTDTQYF. As DNA, the CDR3 is TGTGCCATCAGTGAGGAAGGACAGGGGGATCTCACAGATACGCAGTATTTT.

J is TRBJ1-2 and V is TRBV14; 7 bases fit TRBD1. This CDR3 comprises 15 residues. The trim removed 1 base at V and 4 bases at J, leaving 6 bases unmatched. Germline CDR1 is SGHDN and CDR2 is FVKESK. The chain's CDR3 is CASSQGTGFFYGYTF. CDR3 DNA sequence: TGTGCCAGCAGCCAAGGGACAGGCTTCTTCTATGGCTACACCTTC. Together with reference TRBV14 and TRBJ1-2, the CDR3 gives the full variable domain: EAGVTQFPSHSVIEKGQTVTLRCDPISGHDNLYWYRRVMGKEIKFLLHFVKESKQDESGMPNNRFLAERTGGTYSTLKVQPAELEDSGVYFCASSQGTGFFYGYTFGSGTRLTVV.

The CDR3 sequence: CASSFPSRGGSHYNEQFF. In nucleotides, the CDR3 is TGTGCCAGCAGTTTCCCCAGTAGGGGAGGGTCACATTACAATGAGCAGTTCTTC. This rearrangement joins TRBV28 to TRBJ2-1; TRBD2 matches at 7 bases. From germline, CDR1 is MDHEN and CDR2 SYDVKM. This CDR3 is 18 amino acids long. Trimming removed 3 bases from V and 4 bases from J; junction bases left unmatched: 15.

V and J are TRBV19 and TRBJ1-6; TRBD1 matches 10 bases. The V segment lost 5 bases and the J segment 1 base; nucleotides outside the gene matches: 11. CDR1 is LNHDA and CDR2 is SQIVND in the germline V gene (reference sequence). The CDR3 covers 19 residues. DNA for the CDR3: TGTGCCAGTAGTCCACCTGACAGGGGGCGAGGATCCTATAATTCACCCCTCCACTTT. This sequence encodes CASSPPDRGRGSYNSPLHF.

The chain uses TRBV28 and TRBJ2-1; 11 positions agree with TRBD1. This CDR3 is built from 15 residues. Per germline, CDR1 MDHEN and CDR2 SYDVKM. The V segment lost 7 bases and the J segment 2 bases; nucleotides outside the gene matches: 4. In DNA form, the CDR3 reads TGTGCCAGCACCATGGGACAGGGGGCCTACAATGAGCAGTTCTTC. It specifies CASTMGQGAYNEQFF.

The chain is built from TRBV10-2 and TRBJ2-1, with D tentatively TRBD1 (5 bases). Germline V lookup: CDR1 WSHSY, CDR2 SAAADI. The CDR3 has 15 residues. Trimming took off 0 bases at V and 4 bases at J, with 10 bases between the two ends. The CDR3: CASSESAQGYNEQFF. Written as DNA, the CDR3 is TGCGCCAGCAGTGAGTCGGCCCAGGGATACAATGAGCAGTTCTTC.

This clonotype was observed a handful of times. This rearrangement joins TRBV10-3 to TRBJ1-5; 7 bases line up with TRBD1. Germline CDR1 and CDR2: ENHRY and SYGVKD. V gave up 5 bases and J gave up 0 bases; unmatched junction bases: 7. The CDR3 runs to 16 residues. The CDR3 is CAISPDRAYSNQPQHF. The DNA for the CDR3 is TGTGCCATCAGTCCAGACAGGGCCTATAGCAATCAGCCCCAGCATTTT.

In this sample, this clonotype turned up many times. The chain couples TRBV12-3 or TRBV12-4 to TRBJ1-6; D may be TRBD1 (5 bases). With 6 bases removed from V and 10 bases from J, the gap between germline ends came to 19 bases. The CDR3 extends over 15 amino acids. CDR3 bases: TGTGCCAGCAGCGGGACCTCGGGGGACCAATCACCCCTCCACTTT. This codes for CASSGTSGDQSPLHF.

The V and J genes are TRBV6-2 or TRBV6-3 and TRBJ2-7, with TRBD2 as a possible D gene (5 bases). Germline V gives CDR1 MNHEY, CDR2 SVGEGT. The CDR3 contains 13 residues. The ends were cut back, 2 bases at V and 4 bases at J, with 9 bases in the middle. The CDR3 here is CASSYRGIYEQYV. In nucleotides, the CDR3 is TGTGCCAGCAGTTACCGGGGAATTTACGAGCAGTACGTC.

This clonotype was counted a single time. A much larger clone differs by one base, so this may be a read error. The chain couples TRBV7-6 to TRBJ1-1; possibly TRBD1 for D (6 bases). Per the germline V gene, CDR1 is SGHVS and CDR2 is FNYEAQ. The CDR3 extends over 15 amino acids. The CDR3 spells CANSLSSTGNTEAFF. CDR3 coding DNA: TGTGCCAACAGCTTATCCTCGACAGGGAACACTGAAGCTTTCTTT.